These T cell receptor beta chains were read from a single sample in a study of shared clonotypes between healthy human individuals. Generated by immunoSEQ multiplex PCR, the TCRdb table keeps only in-frame clones and is missing some. The repertoire holds more than 2,000,000 clones, with 80% to 95% as singletons. Source material: naive CD4+ T cells from PBMCs. Receptors originate from a man younger than 30 in good health. Some clones in this sample may be carry-over from other donors' samples. The CDR3 runs from the conserved cysteine through the conserved F or W. D genes are given only for firm matches. Only some rows state a clone size, as once, few, many or a class for expanded clones.

v_call,d_call,j_call,clone_size,cdr3_aa,cdr3_nt
TRBV28,TRBD1,TRBJ1-4,.,CASSLISGGDEKLFF,TGTGCCAGCAGTTTAATTTCAGGGGGGGATGAAAAACTGTTTTTT
TRBV30,TRBD1,TRBJ1-5,.,CAWSKRTGTGGGNQPQHF,TGTGCCTGGAGTAAACGAACAGGGACAGGGGGCGGCAATCAGCCCCAGCATTTT
TRBV30,TRBD1,TRBJ1-2,.,CAWSGTGRYGYTF,TGTGCCTGGAGCGGGACAGGGCGCTATGGCTACACCTTC
TRBV19,.,TRBJ1-4,once,CASINRGGATNEKLFF,TGTGCCAGTATCAACCGAGGGGGAGCAACTAATGAAAAACTGTTTTTT
TRBV5-1,.,TRBJ2-2,.,CASSSTGTRNTGELFF,TGCGCCAGCAGCTCGACCGGGACAAGAAACACCGGGGAGCTGTTTTTT
TRBV6-1,.,TRBJ1-4,.,CASRYRVTNEKLFF,TGTGCCAGCAGGTACAGGGTAACTAATGAAAAACTGTTTTTT
TRBV2,.,TRBJ1-2,.,CASSVPGLGASYGYTF,TGTGCCAGCAGTGTCCCGGGTTTGGGGGCAAGCTATGGCTACACCTTC
TRBV6-5,.,TRBJ2-7,.,CASSYRGAEQYF,TGTGCCAGCAGTTACCGGGGAGCCGAGCAGTACTTC
TRBV5-1,TRBD2,TRBJ2-1,.,CASSLEGSGRQFF,TGCGCCAGCAGCTTGGAGGGTAGCGGGAGACAGTTCTTC
TRBV5-6,TRBD2,TRBJ2-1,.,CASTPPSSGRYINEQFF,TGTGCCAGCACCCCCCCATCTAGCGGGAGATATATCAATGAGCAGTTCTTC
TRBV28,TRBD1,TRBJ1-5,.,CASTPGGAGNQPQHF,TGTGCCAGCACCCCAGGGGGCGCGGGCAATCAGCCCCAGCATTTT
TRBV6-1,.,TRBJ2-5,.,CASRWETQYF,TGTGCCAGCAGATGGGAGACCCAGTACTTC
TRBV6-5,.,TRBJ1-5,.,CATTPQLNGQPQHF,TGTGCCACCACGCCCCAACTCAATGGTCAGCCCCAGCATTTT
TRBV5-1,.,TRBJ2-3,.,CASSLEPGSSTDTQYF,TGCGCCAGCAGCTTGGAACCAGGGTCTAGCACAGATACGCAGTATTTT
TRBV5-5,TRBD1,TRBJ2-7,once,CASSLGVTGGYEQYF,TGTGCCAGCAGCTTGGGCGTGACAGGGGGATACGAGCAGTACTTC
TRBV6-1,TRBD1,TRBJ1-1,.,CASSHRGGTEAFF,TGTGCCAGCAGCCACAGGGGCGGCACTGAAGCTTTCTTT
TRBV5-1,TRBD1,TRBJ1-5,.,CASSFTGTAGQPQHF,TGCGCCAGCAGCTTCACGGGGACAGCGGGTCAGCCCCAGCATTTT
TRBV19,.,TRBJ1-5,.,CASAGYGSNQPQHF,TGTGCCAGCGCAGGGTACGGGAGCAATCAGCCCCAGCATTTT